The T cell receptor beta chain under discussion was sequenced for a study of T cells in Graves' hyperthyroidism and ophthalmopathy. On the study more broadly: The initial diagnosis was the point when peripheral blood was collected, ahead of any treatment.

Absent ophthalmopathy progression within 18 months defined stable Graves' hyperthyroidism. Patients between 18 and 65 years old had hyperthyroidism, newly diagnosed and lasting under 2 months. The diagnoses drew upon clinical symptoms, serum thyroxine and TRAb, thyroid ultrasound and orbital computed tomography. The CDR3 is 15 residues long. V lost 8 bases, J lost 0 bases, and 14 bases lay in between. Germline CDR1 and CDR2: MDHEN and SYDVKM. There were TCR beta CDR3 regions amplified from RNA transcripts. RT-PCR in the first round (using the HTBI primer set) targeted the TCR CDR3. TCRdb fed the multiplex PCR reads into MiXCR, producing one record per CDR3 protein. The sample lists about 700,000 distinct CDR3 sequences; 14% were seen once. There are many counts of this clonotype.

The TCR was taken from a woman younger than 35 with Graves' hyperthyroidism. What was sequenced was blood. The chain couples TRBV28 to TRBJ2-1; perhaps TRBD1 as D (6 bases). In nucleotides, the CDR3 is TGTGCCAGCCGGGTGGCGGACAGCTCCTACAATGAGCAGTTCTTC. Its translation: CASRVADSSYNEQFF. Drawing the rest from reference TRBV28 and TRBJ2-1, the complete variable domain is DVKVTQSSRYLVKRTGEKVFLECVQDMDHENMFWYRQDPGLGLRLIYFSYDVKMKEKGDIPEGYSVSREKKERFSLILESASTNQTSMYLCASRVADSSYNEQFFGPGTRLTVL.